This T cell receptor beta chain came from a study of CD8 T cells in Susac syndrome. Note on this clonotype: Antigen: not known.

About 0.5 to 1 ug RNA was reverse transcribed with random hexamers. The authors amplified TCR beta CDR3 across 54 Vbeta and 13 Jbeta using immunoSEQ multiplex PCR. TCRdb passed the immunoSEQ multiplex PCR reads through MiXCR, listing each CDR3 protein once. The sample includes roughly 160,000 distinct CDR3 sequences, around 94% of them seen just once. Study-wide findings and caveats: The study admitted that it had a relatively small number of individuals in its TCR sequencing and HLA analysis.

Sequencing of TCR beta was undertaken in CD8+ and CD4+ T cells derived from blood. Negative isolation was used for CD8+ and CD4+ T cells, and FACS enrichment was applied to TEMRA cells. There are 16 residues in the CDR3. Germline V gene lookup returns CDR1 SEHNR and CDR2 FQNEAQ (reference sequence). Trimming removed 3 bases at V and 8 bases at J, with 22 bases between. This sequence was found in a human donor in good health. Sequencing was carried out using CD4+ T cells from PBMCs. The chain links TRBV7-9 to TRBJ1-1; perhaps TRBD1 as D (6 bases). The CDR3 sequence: CASSFPVHRAAGEAFF. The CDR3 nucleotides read TGTGCCAGCAGCTTCCCGGTGCACAGGGCGGCGGGGGAAGCTTTCTTT.